This T cell receptor (beta chain) was profiled in a study of blood T cell repertoires in COVID-19 (TCRdb year 2020). At the level of the whole study: Samples covering the acute and convalescent phases of COVID-19 were provided by collaborators in the United States, Italy and Spain. The material from the prospective study consisted of cDNA or gDNA derived from T cells, B-cell-depleted T cells, or PBMCs. Subjects who had been exposed to COVID-19, were actively infected with it, or had recovered from it provided the deeply sampled blood TCRbeta repertoires that made up the dataset. A freely available public database, intended as a resource for researchers studying the immune response to SARS-CoV-2, is where the repertoires were released. Samples came from the ongoing ImmuneRACE study (first 160 participants) plus 1,254 subjects from 6 global collaborators. A de-identified subject ID, COVID-19 status, age in years and sex were almost always included in the sample metadata. HLA class I and class II types, where available, came from metadata supplied by the sample provider rather than from assay-based typing. Study-wide conclusions, independent of this receptor: The quantity of clinical and demographic metadata differed by source and by participant and was supplied without curation.

Enrolling through a virtual design, the prospective study's participants ranged in age from roughly 18 to 95 years and lived across roughly 24 United States geographic areas. In the prospective study, cohorts were assigned on the basis of participant-reported clinical history obtained from a screening survey and a study questionnaire. Exposed participants had been in contact, within 2 weeks of entering the study, with a person who had a PCR-confirmed or clinician-diagnosed case of COVID-19. Mobile phlebotomists in the prospective study collected whole blood, serum and a nasopharyngeal or oropharyngeal swab from every participant. Participants in the prospective study had the option to provide additional blood draws and questionnaires over a 2-month period. Prospective study blood samples were shipped either frozen or at room temperature before DNA extraction. A word on this clone: Its binding antigen is unknown. Base qualities are not at hand, and no much larger clone is one base apart.

CDR3 length: 12 amino acids, cysteine to phenylalanine. Only the CDR3 part of the read is kept: 36 bases, read in frame from the first base. The junction carries 7 bases between V and J, which are trimmed by 8 bases and 0 bases respectively. CDR1 and CDR2 were assigned from the germline V gene (reference sequence) as LGHDT and YNNKEL. TCRbeta CDR3 regions were amplified from genomic DNA using the immunoSEQ Assay, a bias-controlled multiplex PCR. The study's processing was this. Nucleated cell counts per sample were estimated from amplification of reference gene primers within the assay. To quantify the absolute abundance of each unique TCRbeta CDR3 rearrangement, sequence reads were collapsed and filtered. For each sample, productive Simpson clonality was calculated as the square root of Simpson's diversity index across productive rearrangements. This immuneACCESS table, as held by TCRdb, lists in-frame sequences with V and J called but not all clones. Of the missing ones, under half trace to an unresolved V gene in checked studies; the others have no known cause. That table is the source of V, J and clone size, and D and trimming were worked out from the DNA. The sample table holds roughly 260,000 clones, of which about four fifths were seen once. About 3.6% of the sample rests with the top ten.

Recombination joined TRBV3-1 (or the pseudogene TRBV3-2) with TRBJ1-1; the D gene is possibly TRBD1, with 6 bases matching. The clonotype comes from a woman between 35 and 50 years old who had been exposed to COVID-19. Sequencing was done on a sample of PBMCs or T cells enriched from blood (not recorded which). The DNA is TGTGCCAGCGGACAGATGAACACTGAAGCTTTCTTT. Its protein reads: CASGQMNTEAFF.